Listed below are T cell receptor beta chains from one sample, sequenced in a study of blood T cell repertoires in COVID-19. TCRdb's copy holds only in-frame clones and misses some; the assay was immunoSEQ multiplex PCR. In the table there are a few hundred thousand clones, about 87% of which are singletons. The sample consisted of peripheral blood. Receptors originate from a woman aged 45-65 years with acute or convalescent COVID-19. The CDR3 runs from the conserved cysteine through the conserved F or W. Fields, in order: D gene, J gene, CDR3 length, clone size, V gene, CDR3 protein, CDR3 DNA. D genes are given only for firm matches. Only part of the rows carry a size: once, few, many, or a class if the clone is expanded.

d_call: TRBD1; j_call: TRBJ2-6; cdr3_length: 17; clone_size: once; v_call: TRBV19; cdr3_aa: CASSIVRGFSGANVLTF; cdr3_nt: TGTGCCAGTAGTATAGTCAGGGGGTTTTCTGGGGCCAACGTCCTGACTTTC
d_call: NA; j_call: TRBJ1-6; cdr3_length: 15; clone_size: NA; v_call: TRBV3-1/TRBV3-2; cdr3_aa: CASSQKEAGSSPLHF; cdr3_nt: TGTGCCAGCAGCCAAAAAGAGGCAGGGTCGTCACCCCTCCACTTT
d_call: NA; j_call: TRBJ2-2; cdr3_length: 14; clone_size: NA; v_call: TRBV7-3; cdr3_aa: CASSPSANTGELFF; cdr3_nt: TGTGCCAGCAGCCCATCAGCGAACACCGGGGAGCTGTTTTTT
d_call: TRBD1; j_call: TRBJ2-2; cdr3_length: 16; clone_size: NA; v_call: TRBV5-1; cdr3_aa: CASSVPGQGNTGELFF; cdr3_nt: TGCGCCAGCAGCGTGCCGGGACAGGGGAACACCGGGGAGCTGTTTTTT
d_call: NA; j_call: TRBJ1-4; cdr3_length: 14; clone_size: NA; v_call: TRBV7-2; cdr3_aa: CASSTQGFNEKLFF; cdr3_nt: TGTGCCAGCAGCACTCAGGGATTCAATGAAAAACTGTTTTTT
d_call: NA; j_call: TRBJ1-5; cdr3_length: 14; clone_size: NA; v_call: TRBV10-3; cdr3_aa: CAIRSQGSHQPQHF; cdr3_nt: TGTGCCATCAGATCACAGGGATCCCATCAGCCCCAGCATTTT
d_call: TRBD1; j_call: TRBJ2-5; cdr3_length: 15; clone_size: NA; v_call: TRBV6-5; cdr3_aa: CASRSPDREQETQYF; cdr3_nt: TGTGCCAGCAGATCGCCAGACAGGGAGCAAGAGACCCAGTACTTC
d_call: NA; j_call: TRBJ2-6; cdr3_length: 14; clone_size: NA; v_call: TRBV29-1; cdr3_aa: CSAAPSSGANVLTF; cdr3_nt: TGCAGCGCAGCACCAAGCTCTGGGGCCAACGTCCTGACTTTC
d_call: TRBD2; j_call: TRBJ2-1; cdr3_length: 17; clone_size: NA; v_call: TRBV6-4; cdr3_aa: CASSDSGGRAYYNEQFF; cdr3_nt: TGTGCCAGCAGTGACTCGGGCGGGAGGGCTTACTACAATGAGCAGTTCTTC
d_call: NA; j_call: TRBJ1-1; cdr3_length: 13; clone_size: NA; v_call: TRBV15; cdr3_aa: CATSRDLRTEAFF; cdr3_nt: TGTGCCACCAGCAGAGATCTGAGGACTGAAGCTTTCTTT
d_call: TRBD2; j_call: TRBJ2-7; cdr3_length: 17; clone_size: NA; v_call: TRBV28; cdr3_aa: CASGTSGRARSSYEQYF; cdr3_nt: TGTGCCAGCGGTACTAGCGGGAGGGCCCGTTCGAGCTACGAGCAGTACTTC
d_call: NA; j_call: TRBJ2-7; cdr3_length: 15; clone_size: once; v_call: TRBV9; cdr3_aa: CASAKGASTSYEQYF; cdr3_nt: TGTGCCAGCGCCAAGGGAGCTTCTACCTCTTACGAGCAGTACTTC
d_call: TRBD1; j_call: TRBJ2-3; cdr3_length: 14; clone_size: NA; v_call: TRBV2; cdr3_aa: CAGSRGLPTDTQYF; cdr3_nt: TGTGCCGGAAGCAGGGGGCTACCCACAGATACGCAGTATTTT